This is a list of T cell receptor beta chains from one sample in a study of blood T cell repertoires in COVID-19. Data came from immunoSEQ multiplex PCR; TCRdb stores just in-frame clones and leaves some out. The sample shows under 200,000 clones, approximately 86% of them seen only once. The sequenced sample consisted of peripheral blood. Receptors were obtained from a woman over 75 with COVID-19, enrolled during active disease. Both conserved end residues are trimmed from each CDR3.

v_call,j_call,cdr3_aa
TRBV18,TRBJ2-4,ASSPGQQKNIQY
TRBV20-1,TRBJ1-2,SASQSDYGYT
TRBV7-2,TRBJ2-1,ASSVPGQVYNEQF
TRBV20-1,TRBJ2-5,SAGGKKTQY
TRBV7-2,TRBJ1-2,ASSLAQNGYT
TRBV7-9,TRBJ2-1,ASSSTGGSNEQF
TRBV9,TRBJ1-1,ASSAGYTEAF
TRBV5-1,TRBJ1-2,ASSGGQGGGYT
TRBV6-5,TRBJ2-1,ASCRSGSSYNEQF
TRBV18,TRBJ1-1,ASSPPGGDTEAF
TRBV4-2,TRBJ2-7,ASSHETSGRGEQY
TRBV5-6,TRBJ1-3,ASSLRGSLAGNTIY
TRBV6-5,TRBJ1-1,ASITGTLLEAF
TRBV28,TRBJ1-2,ASTLGQGARYGYT
TRBV2,TRBJ2-7,ASSATGAYEQY
TRBV7-8,TRBJ2-1,ASSFGQGVNEQF
TRBV24-1,TRBJ1-2,ATSGGEGTIYGYT
TRBV5-1,TRBJ1-1,ASSLEGSTEAF
TRBV9,TRBJ1-1,ASSDGQGSMNTEAF
TRBV10-3,TRBJ2-3,AAGAGRDGDTQY
TRBV28,TRBJ1-1,ASRVPGGTEAF
TRBV12-3/TRBV12-4,TRBJ2-5,ASSYRGFETQY
TRBV3-1/TRBV3-2,TRBJ1-2,ASSPDLRDGYT
TRBV19,TRBJ2-7,ASSPGAGGEQY
TRBV29-1,TRBJ1-2,SVWGGSYGYT
TRBV28,TRBJ1-6,ASSLSGPRGSPLH
TRBV5-1,TRBJ2-3,ASSLVVGETDTQY
TRBV2,TRBJ1-1,ASRGAGAGPEAF
TRBV19,TRBJ1-4,ASRTGVNEKLF
TRBV3-1/TRBV3-2,TRBJ1-6,ASSRTGRDSPLH
TRBV2,TRBJ1-2,ASSEPYGYT
TRBV28,TRBJ2-5,ASIPGGQVRRETQY
TRBV3-1/TRBV3-2,TRBJ1-2,ASRAPGQNYGYT
TRBV25-1,TRBJ1-6,ASSEGDIRPLH
TRBV6-5,TRBJ2-7,ASAGQGETYEQY